The rows below give T cell receptor beta chains drawn from one sample of a study of cytomegalovirus exposure and HLA in healthy donors. Some clones are missing from TCRdb's copy, which holds only in-frame ones; the method was immunoSEQ multiplex PCR. This sample has approximately 100,000 clones; about 80% occur once, and the top ten carry less than 3%. The specimen was PBMCs. The receptors shown here come from a female donor in good health and CMV-seronegative. CDR3s include the opening cysteine and the closing phenylalanine or tryptophan. The D gene is left open where the match is weak. Rows give clone size only sometimes, using once, few, many, or a class for an expanded clone.

size	D	V	J	DNA	CDR3
.	TRBD2	TRBV10-3	TRBJ2-2	TGTGCCATCAGTGAGAGACTAGCGGGGAACACCGGGGAGCTGTTTTTT	CAISERLAGNTGELFF
.	TRBD1	TRBV4-3	TRBJ1-2	TGCGCCAGCAGCCAAGATCAGGACAGGGCGCATGGCTACACCTTC	CASSQDQDRAHGYTF
few	.	TRBV7-9	TRBJ1-2	TGTGCCAGCAGACCCACAGGGAGCTATGGCTACACCTTC	CASRPTGSYGYTF
.	.	TRBV30	TRBJ2-5	TGTGCCTGGAGTACCACGGGGGATCAAGAGACCCAGTACTTC	CAWSTTGDQETQYF
.	.	TRBV27	TRBJ1-4	TGTGCCAGCAGCAGACAGGTTTTAGGTGAAAAACTGTTTTTT	CASSRQVLGEKLFF
.	.	TRBV5-6	TRBJ1-6	TGTGCCAGCAGCTTGTGGGCGGGGGCCCTCCACTTT	CASSLWAGALHF
.	TRBD2	TRBV5-1	TRBJ2-7	TGCGCCAGCAGCCTGACTAGCGGGGGACTCTCCTACGAGCAGTACTTC	CASSLTSGGLSYEQYF
.	.	TRBV29-1	TRBJ2-5	TGCAGCGCCGTTAGTGGTGAGACCCAGTACTTC	CSAVSGETQYF
.	TRBD1	TRBV6-1	TRBJ1-5	TGTGCCAGCAGTGAAAAGACAGGGGCGGGTCAGCCCCAGCATTTT	CASSEKTGAGQPQHF
once	.	TRBV9	TRBJ1-1	TGTGCCAGCAGCGTAGGGCCTGGGGGCTCTGAAGCTTTCTTT	CASSVGPGGSEAFF
once	.	TRBV21-1	TRBJ1-3	TGTGCCAGCAGCAAAGAAGGGGTGGCGGGGGCGTCAGGGTGGGGAAACACCATATATTTT	CASSKEGVAGASGWGNTIYF
.	TRBD2	TRBV6-5	TRBJ2-7	TGTGCCAGCAGTTTAGCGGGTGGGTCCTACGAGCAGTACTTC	CASSLAGGSYEQYF
.	.	TRBV4-1	TRBJ2-7	TGCGCCAGCAGCCAAGACAGCGGCTCCTACGAGCAGTACTTC	CASSQDSGSYEQYF
.	.	TRBV30	TRBJ1-2	TGTGCCTGGAAGGGGATCTATGGCTACACCTTC	CAWKGIYGYTF
few	.	TRBV5-1	TRBJ2-7	TGCGCCAGCAGCTCCGGGACAAAGGCCTACGAGCAGTACTTC	CASSSGTKAYEQYF
.	TRBD2	TRBV7-2	TRBJ2-1	TGTGCCAGCAGCTTAGGCGGACTAGCGGCCTACAATGAGCAGTTCTTC	CASSLGGLAAYNEQFF
.	.	TRBV5-6	TRBJ1-3	TGTGCCAGCAGCTTGCAAGCGAACTCTGGAAACACCATATATTTT	CASSLQANSGNTIYF
.	TRBD2	TRBV7-9	TRBJ2-1	TGTGCCAGCAGCCATAGCGGGGGGGGTTACAATGAGCAGTTCTTC	CASSHSGGGYNEQFF
.	TRBD2	TRBV4-2	TRBJ2-5	TGTGCCAGCAGCCAAGAGTTGACTAGCAAAGAGACCCAGTACTTC	CASSQELTSKETQYF
few	.	TRBV7-9	TRBJ1-1	TGTGCCAGCAGCTGGCCGGAAGCGGGGTACACTGAAGCTTTCTTT	CASSWPEAGYTEAFF
.	.	TRBV4-3	TRBJ2-5	TGCGCCAGCAGCCAGTCTCTAGCACAGGAGACCCAGTACTTC	CASSQSLAQETQYF
once	TRBD2	TRBV30	TRBJ2-3	TGTGCCTGGGGAAACCGGGGGGGCTTGACAGATACGCAGTATTTT	CAWGNRGGLTDTQYF
.	TRBD1	TRBV14	TRBJ2-1	TGTGCCAGCAGCCAAGAAATTTTAAGGACAGGGGCTATAAATGAGCAGTTCTTC	CASSQEILRTGAINEQFF
.	TRBD2	TRBV30	TRBJ2-5	TGTGCCTGGAGTCAGGGACTAGCGGGGGTTGGGGAGACCCAGTACTTC	CAWSQGLAGVGETQYF
.	TRBD2	TRBV5-1	TRBJ2-1	TGCGCCAGCAGGATAGCGGGACCCTACAATGAGCAGTTCTTC	CASRIAGPYNEQFF
.	.	TRBV4-3	TRBJ2-2	TGCGCCAGCAGCCAAGACCCTGGGCCCGGGGAGCTGTTTTTT	CASSQDPGPGELFF
.	TRBD1	TRBV7-8	TRBJ1-5	TGTGCCAGCAGCTTAGCGCCAGGGGGCAGGAATCAGCCCCAGCATTTT	CASSLAPGGRNQPQHF
.	.	TRBV5-4	TRBJ1-6	TGTGCCAGCAGCTTGGGCAGGGGTCATTCACCCCTCCACTTT	CASSLGRGHSPLHF
.	.	TRBV4-2	TRBJ2-7	TGTGCCAGCAGCCAAGTTCCACAGGGTGGATACGAGCAGTACTTC	CASSQVPQGGYEQYF
.	.	TRBV4-2	TRBJ2-7	TGTGCCAGCAGCCTAGCCCTTAGCGGAGACTACGAGCAGTACTTC	CASSLALSGDYEQYF
.	.	TRBV7-6	TRBJ2-7	TGTGCCAGCAGCTTATCAGACAGTAACTACGAGCAGTACTTC	CASSLSDSNYEQYF
.	.	TRBV7-8	TRBJ2-5	TGTGCCAGCAGCTTAGATTTTTCCGGTTGGTTGCCTTGGTACCAAGAGACCCAGTACTTC	CASSLDFSGWLPWYQETQYF
.	TRBD1	TRBV6-6	TRBJ2-1	TGTGCCAGCAGTCCCGGACAGGGCAAGTACAATGAGCAGTTCTTC	CASSPGQGKYNEQFF
.	TRBD2	TRBV4-1	TRBJ2-7	TGCGCCAGCAGCCAAAGCGGGGGAGCCTCCTACGAGCAGTACTTC	CASSQSGGASYEQYF
.	TRBD2	TRBV7-2	TRBJ2-2	TGTGCCAGCAGTACAAGCGGGGGGACTAACACCGGGGAGCTGTTTTTT	CASSTSGGTNTGELFF
.	.	TRBV7-6	TRBJ2-1	TGTGCCAGCAGCTTAGCAAGTCAGTATATGGACAATGAGCAGTTCTTC	CASSLASQYMDNEQFF
few	.	TRBV9	TRBJ1-1	TGTGCCAGCAGCGTAGATGGGGAGCACGACACTGAAGCTTTCTTT	CASSVDGEHDTEAFF
.	.	TRBV5-4	TRBJ1-1	TGTGCCAGCAGCTTGCTCGGGGGAAGGGACACTGAAGCTTTCTTT	CASSLLGGRDTEAFF
.	TRBD1	TRBV5-6	TRBJ1-5	TGTGCCAGCAGCTTGACAGGGGATCAGCCCCAGCATTTT	CASSLTGDQPQHF
.	TRBD1	TRBV5-1	TRBJ1-1	TGCGCCAGCAGCGTAGCCGGGACAGGGTACACTGAAGCTTTCTTT	CASSVAGTGYTEAFF
.	.	TRBV5-1	TRBJ1-1	TGCGCCAGCAGCCCCCGACAGGTTCAGACTGAAGCTTTCTTT	CASSPRQVQTEAFF